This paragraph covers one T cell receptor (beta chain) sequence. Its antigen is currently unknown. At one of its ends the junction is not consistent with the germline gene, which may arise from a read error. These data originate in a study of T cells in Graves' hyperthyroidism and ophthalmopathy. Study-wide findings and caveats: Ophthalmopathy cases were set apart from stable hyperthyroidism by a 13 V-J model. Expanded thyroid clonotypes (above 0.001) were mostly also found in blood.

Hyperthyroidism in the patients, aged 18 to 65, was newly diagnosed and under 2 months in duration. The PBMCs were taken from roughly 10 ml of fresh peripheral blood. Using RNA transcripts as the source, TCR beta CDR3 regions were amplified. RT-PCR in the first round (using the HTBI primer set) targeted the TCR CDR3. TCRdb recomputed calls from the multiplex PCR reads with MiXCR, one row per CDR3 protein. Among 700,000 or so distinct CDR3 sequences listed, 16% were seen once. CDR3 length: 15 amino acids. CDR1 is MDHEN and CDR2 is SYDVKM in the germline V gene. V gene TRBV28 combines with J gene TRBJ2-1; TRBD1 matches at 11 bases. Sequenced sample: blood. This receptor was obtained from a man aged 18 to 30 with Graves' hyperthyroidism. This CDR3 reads CASNKWTGGVNEQSF. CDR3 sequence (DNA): TGTGCCAGCAATAAATGGACAGGGGGCGTGAATGAGCAGTCCTTC.